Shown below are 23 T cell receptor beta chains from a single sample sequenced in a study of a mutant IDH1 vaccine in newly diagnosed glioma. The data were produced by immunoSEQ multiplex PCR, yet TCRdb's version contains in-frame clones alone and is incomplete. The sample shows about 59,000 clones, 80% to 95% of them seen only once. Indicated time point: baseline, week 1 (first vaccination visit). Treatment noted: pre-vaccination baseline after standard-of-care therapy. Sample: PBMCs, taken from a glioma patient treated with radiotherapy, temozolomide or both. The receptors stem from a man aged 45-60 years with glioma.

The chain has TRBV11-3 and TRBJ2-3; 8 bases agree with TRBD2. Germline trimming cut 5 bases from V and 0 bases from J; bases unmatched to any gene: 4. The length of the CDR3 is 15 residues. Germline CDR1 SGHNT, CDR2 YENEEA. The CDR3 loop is CASSPTSVSTDTQYF. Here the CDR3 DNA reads TGTGCCAGCAGCCCGACTAGCGTTAGCACAGATACGCAGTATTTT.

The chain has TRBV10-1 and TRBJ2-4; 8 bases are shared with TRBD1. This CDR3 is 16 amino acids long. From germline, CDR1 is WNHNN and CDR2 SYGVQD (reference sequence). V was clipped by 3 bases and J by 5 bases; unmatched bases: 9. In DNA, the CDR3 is TGCGCCAGCAGTGATGGCCAGACAGGGGCCGAAAACATTCAGTACTTC. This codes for CASSDGQTGAENIQYF.

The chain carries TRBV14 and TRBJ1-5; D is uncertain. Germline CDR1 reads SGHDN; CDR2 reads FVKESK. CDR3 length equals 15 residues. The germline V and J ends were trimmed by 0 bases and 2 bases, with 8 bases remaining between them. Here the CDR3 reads CASSQEPPGNQPQHF. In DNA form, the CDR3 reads TGTGCCAGCAGCCAAGAGCCCCCAGGCAATCAGCCCCAGCATTTT.

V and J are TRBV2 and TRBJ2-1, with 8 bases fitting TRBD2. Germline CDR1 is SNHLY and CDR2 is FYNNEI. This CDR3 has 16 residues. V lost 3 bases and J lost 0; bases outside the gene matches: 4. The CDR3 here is CASSEKRGSSYNEQFF. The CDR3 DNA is TGTGCCAGCAGTGAGAAGCGGGGGAGCTCCTACAATGAGCAGTTCTTC. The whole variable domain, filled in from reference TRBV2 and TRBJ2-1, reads EPEVTQTPSHQVTQMGQEVILRCVPISNHLYFYWYRQILGQKVEFLVSFYNNEISEKSEIFDDQFSVERPDGSNFTLKIRSTKLEDSAMYFCASSEKRGSSYNEQFFGPGTRLTVL.

CDR3 DNA: TGTGCCAGCAGTGAGTCCCCGAGGGGGGAGCTGTTTTTT. This sequence encodes CASSESPRGELFF. The genes are TRBV2 and TRBJ2-2; D unclear. The germline CDR1 and CDR2 sequences are SNHLY and FYNNEI. The CDR3 loop spans 13 amino acids. The germline V and J ends were trimmed by 3 bases and 8 bases, with 10 bases remaining between them. The full variable domain, rest sourced from reference TRBV2 and TRBJ2-2, is EPEVTQTPSHQVTQMGQEVILRCVPISNHLYFYWYRQILGQKVEFLVSFYNNEISEKSEIFDDQFSVERPDGSNFTLKIRSTKLEDSAMYFCASSESPRGELFFGEGSRLTVL.

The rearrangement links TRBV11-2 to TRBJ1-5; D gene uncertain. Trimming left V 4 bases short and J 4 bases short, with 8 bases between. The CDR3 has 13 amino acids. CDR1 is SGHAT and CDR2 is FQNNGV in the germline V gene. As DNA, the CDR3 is TGTGCCAGCAGCTCATCAGAGAATCAGCCCCAGCATTTT. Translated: CASSSSENQPQHF. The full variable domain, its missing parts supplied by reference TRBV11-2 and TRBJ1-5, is EAGVAQSPRYKIIEKRQSVAFWCNPISGHATLYWYQQILGQGPKLLIQFQNNGVVDDSQLPKDRFSAERLKGVDSTLKIQPAKLEDSAVYLCASSSSENQPQHFGDGTRLSIL.

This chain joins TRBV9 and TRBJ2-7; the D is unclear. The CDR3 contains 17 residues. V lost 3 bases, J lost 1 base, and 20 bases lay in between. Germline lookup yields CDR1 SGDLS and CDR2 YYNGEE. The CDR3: CASSEFSELLNSYEQYF. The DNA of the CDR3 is TGTGCCAGCAGCGAATTCTCAGAACTATTAAATTCCTACGAGCAGTACTTC.

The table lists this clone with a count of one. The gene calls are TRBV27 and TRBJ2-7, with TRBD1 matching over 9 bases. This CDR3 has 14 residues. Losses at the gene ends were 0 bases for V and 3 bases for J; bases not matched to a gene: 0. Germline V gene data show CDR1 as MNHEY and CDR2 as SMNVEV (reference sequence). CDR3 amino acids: CASSLSTGGYEQYF. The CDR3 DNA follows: TGTGCCAGCAGTTTATCGACAGGGGGCTACGAGCAGTACTTC.

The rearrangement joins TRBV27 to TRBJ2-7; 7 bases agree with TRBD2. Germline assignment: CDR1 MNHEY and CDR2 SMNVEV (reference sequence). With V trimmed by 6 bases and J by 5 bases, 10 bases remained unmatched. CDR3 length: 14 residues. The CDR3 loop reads CASSPRGRGDEQYF. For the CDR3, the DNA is TGTGCCAGCAGCCCCCGTGGGAGGGGCGACGAGCAGTACTTC.

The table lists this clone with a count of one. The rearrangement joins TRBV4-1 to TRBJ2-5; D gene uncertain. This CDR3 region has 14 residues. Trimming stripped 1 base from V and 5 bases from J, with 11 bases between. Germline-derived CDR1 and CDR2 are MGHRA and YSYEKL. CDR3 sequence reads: CASSQVAQGETQYF. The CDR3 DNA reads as TGCGCCAGCAGCCAAGTGGCACAAGGGGAGACCCAGTACTTC.

CDR3 loop: CASSFGVPPQHF. CDR3 sequence (DNA): TGTGCCAGCAGTTTTGGCGTCCCGCCCCAGCATTTT. This chain uses TRBV28 with TRBJ1-5; no reliable D call. There are 12 residues in the CDR3. V lost 3 bases, J lost 9 bases, and 9 bases lay in between. Germline V gene data show CDR1 as MDHEN and CDR2 as SYDVKM.

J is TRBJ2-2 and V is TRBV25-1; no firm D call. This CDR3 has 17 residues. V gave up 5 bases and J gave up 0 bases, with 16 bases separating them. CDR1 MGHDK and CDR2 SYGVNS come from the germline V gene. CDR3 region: CASSSEVVGSNTGELFF. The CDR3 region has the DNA TGTGCCAGCAGTTCAGAAGTCGTCGGCTCGAACACCGGGGAGCTGTTTTTT.

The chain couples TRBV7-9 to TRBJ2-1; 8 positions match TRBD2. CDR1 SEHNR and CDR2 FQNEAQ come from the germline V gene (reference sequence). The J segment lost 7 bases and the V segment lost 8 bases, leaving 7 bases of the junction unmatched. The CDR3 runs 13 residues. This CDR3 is CASEQGLENEQFF. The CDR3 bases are TGTGCCAGCGAACAGGGACTAGAAAATGAGCAGTTCTTC.

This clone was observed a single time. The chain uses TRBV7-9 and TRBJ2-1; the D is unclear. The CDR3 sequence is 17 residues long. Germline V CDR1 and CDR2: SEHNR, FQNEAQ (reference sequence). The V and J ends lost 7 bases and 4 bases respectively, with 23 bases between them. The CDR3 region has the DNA TGTGCCAGCATGGGTTTATGGCCCTTCGTAAGTTACAATGAGCAGTTCTTC. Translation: CASMGLWPFVSYNEQFF. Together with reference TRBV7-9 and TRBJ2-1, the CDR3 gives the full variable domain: DTGVSQNPRHKITKRGQNVTFRCDPISEHNRLYWYRQTLGQGPEFLTYFQNEAQLEKSRLLSDRFSAERPKGSFSTLEIQRTEQGDSAMYLCASMGLWPFVSYNEQFFGPGTRLTVL.

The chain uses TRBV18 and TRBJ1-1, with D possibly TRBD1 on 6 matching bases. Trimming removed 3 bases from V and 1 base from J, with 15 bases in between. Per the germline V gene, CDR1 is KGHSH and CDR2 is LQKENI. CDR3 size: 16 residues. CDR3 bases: TGTGCCAGCTCACCCGATCTACAGGGTAGGAACACTGAAGCTTTCTTT. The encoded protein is CASSPDLQGRNTEAFF.

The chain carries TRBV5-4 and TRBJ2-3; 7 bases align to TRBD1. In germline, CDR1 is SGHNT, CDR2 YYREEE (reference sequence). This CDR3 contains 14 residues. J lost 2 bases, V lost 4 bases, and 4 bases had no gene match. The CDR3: CASSPDRSTDTQYF. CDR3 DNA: TGTGCCAGCAGCCCGGACAGGTCCACAGATACGCAGTATTTT.

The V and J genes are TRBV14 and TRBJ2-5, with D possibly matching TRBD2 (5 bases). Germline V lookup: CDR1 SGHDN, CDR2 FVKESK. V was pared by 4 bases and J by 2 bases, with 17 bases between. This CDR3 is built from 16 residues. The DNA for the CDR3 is TGTGCCAGCAGCCTTACTAGAATCTACCGACAAGAGACCCAGTACTTC. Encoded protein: CASSLTRIYRQETQYF.

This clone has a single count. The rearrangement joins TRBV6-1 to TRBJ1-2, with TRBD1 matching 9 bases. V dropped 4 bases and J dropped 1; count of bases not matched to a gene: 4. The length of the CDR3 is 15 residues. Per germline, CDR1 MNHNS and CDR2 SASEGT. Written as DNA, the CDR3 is TGTGCCAGCAGTGGGGACAGGGTTGGTAACTATGGCTACACCTTC. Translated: CASSGDRVGNYGYTF.

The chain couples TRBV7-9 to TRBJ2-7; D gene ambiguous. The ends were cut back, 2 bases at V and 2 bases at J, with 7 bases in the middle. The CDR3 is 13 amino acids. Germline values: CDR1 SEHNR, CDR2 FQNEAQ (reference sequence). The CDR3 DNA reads TGTGCCAGCAGCTTAACCCGAGCCTACGAGCAGTACTTC. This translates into CASSLTRAYEQYF.

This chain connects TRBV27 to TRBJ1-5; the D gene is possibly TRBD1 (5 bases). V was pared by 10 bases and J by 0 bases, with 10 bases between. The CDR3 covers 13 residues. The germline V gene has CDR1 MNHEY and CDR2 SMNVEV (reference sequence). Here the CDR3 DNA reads TGTGCCACCCGGGGGTATAGCAATCAGCCCCAGCATTTT. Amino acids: CATRGYSNQPQHF.

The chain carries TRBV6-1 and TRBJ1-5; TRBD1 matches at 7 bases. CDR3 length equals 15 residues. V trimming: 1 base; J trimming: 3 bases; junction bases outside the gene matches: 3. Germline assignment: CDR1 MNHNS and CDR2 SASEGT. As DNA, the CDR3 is TGTGCCAGCAGTGAAGGACAGGGTGACAATCAGCCCCAGCATTTT. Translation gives CASSEGQGDNQPQHF.

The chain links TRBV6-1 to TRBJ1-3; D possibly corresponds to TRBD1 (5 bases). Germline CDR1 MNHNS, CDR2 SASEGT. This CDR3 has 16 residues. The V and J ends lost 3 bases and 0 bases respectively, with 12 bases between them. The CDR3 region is CASSERQLYSGNTIYF. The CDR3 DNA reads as TGTGCCAGCAGTGAGAGACAGTTATACTCTGGAAACACCATATATTTT.

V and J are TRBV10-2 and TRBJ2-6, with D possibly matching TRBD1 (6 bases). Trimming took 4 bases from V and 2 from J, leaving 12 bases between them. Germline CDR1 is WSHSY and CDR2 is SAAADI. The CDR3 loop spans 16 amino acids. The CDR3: CASSGRGTTGANVLTF. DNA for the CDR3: TGCGCCAGCAGTGGTAGAGGGACAACTGGGGCCAACGTCCTGACTTTC.